This TCR beta chain is from a study of blood T cell repertoires in COVID-19. Study as a whole: Both acute and convalescent COVID-19 samples were obtained from the United States, Italy and Spain. Nucleic acid was either cDNA or gDNA, and it came from T cells, B-cell-depleted T cells, or PBMCs.

This clone was recorded only once. One end of the junction varies from germline; a read error may be responsible. Profiling relied on immunoSEQ multiplex PCR, and the TCRdb table lists in-frame clones only, not all of them. The sample has about 130,000 clones, about 80% seen once. Sequencing was done on a sample of peripheral blood. The sequence derives from a woman in her forties or fifties with acute or convalescent COVID-19.

CDR3 region: CASSQGGQIFNKPQHF. The DNA of the CDR3 is TGCGCCAGCAGCCAAGGCGGACAGATCTTCAATAAGCCCCAGCATTTT. V usage is TRBV4-1 and J usage is TRBJ1-5; maybe TRBD1 (6 bases). Germline values: CDR1 MGHRA, CDR2 YSYEKL. The length of the CDR3 is 16 residues.